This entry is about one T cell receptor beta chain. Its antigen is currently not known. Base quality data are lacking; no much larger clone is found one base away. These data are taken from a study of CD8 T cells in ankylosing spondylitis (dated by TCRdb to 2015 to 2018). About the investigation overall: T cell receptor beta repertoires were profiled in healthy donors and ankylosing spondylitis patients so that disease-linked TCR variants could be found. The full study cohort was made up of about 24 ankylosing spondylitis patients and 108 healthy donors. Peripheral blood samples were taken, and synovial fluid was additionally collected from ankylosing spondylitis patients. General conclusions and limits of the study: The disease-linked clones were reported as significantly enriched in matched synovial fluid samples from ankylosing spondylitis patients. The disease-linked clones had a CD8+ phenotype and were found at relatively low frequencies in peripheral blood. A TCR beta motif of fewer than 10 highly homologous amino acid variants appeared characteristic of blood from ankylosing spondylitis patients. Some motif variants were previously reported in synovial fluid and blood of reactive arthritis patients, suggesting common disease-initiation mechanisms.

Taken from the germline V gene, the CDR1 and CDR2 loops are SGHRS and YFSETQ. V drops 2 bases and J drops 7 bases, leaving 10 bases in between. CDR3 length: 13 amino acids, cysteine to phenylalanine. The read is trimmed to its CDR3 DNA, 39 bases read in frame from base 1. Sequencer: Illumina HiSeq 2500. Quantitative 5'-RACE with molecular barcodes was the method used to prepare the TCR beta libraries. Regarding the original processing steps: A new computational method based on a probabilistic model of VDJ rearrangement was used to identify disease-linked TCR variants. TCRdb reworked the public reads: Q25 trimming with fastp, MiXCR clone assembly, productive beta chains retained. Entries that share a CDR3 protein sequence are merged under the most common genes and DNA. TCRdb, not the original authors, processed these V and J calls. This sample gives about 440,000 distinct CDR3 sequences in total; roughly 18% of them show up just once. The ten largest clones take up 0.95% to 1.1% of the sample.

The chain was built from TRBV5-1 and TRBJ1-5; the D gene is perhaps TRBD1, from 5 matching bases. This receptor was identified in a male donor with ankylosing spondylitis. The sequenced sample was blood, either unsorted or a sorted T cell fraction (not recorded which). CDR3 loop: CASSFSGDQPQHF. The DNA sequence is TGCGCCAGCAGCTTTAGTGGGGACCAGCCCCAGCATTTT.